The clone carrying this TCR beta chain was observed at least ten times. This entry is derived from a study of T cell repertoires in cytomegalovirus infection. Trimming took 3 bases from V and 7 from J, leaving 18 bases between them. This CDR3 spans 15 amino acids. Looked up from germline, CDR1 is SGHVS and CDR2 is FQNEAQ. MiXCR, applied by TCRdb to the reads, yields one record per CDR3 protein. Here the sample spans fewer than 350,000 distinct CDR3 sequences, more than 8% being singletons. This chain joins TRBV7-8 and TRBJ2-5, with a possible D match to TRBD2 (6 bases). The clonotype was recovered from a human donor in good health (CMV status not recorded). Some clones in this sample may be carry-over from other donors' samples. The sequenced sample was PBMCs. CDR3 amino acids: CASSFFTGFGGTQYF. The CDR3 DNA sequence: TGTGCCAGCAGCTTTTTCACGGGTTTCGGGGGGACCCAGTACTTC.